A selection of T cell receptor beta chains follows, all from one sample in a study. TCRdb called the 5' RACE reads again in MiXCR, with one record for every CDR3 protein. The table records about 41,000 distinct CDR3 sequences, around 30% of them present only once. The sample taken for sequencing was memory CD4+ T cells sorted from a lymph node. The receptors here all came from a female donor with breast cancer. CDR3s include the opening cysteine and the closing phenylalanine or tryptophan. A D gene is named only where the DNA matches it firmly. Some rows mark clone size as missing; the rest say once, few, many or name a class of expanded clone.

>TRBJ2-2|NA|14|TRBV24-1|NA
CATSDLQGTGELFF
TGTGCCACCAGTGATTTACAGGGAACCGGGGAGCTGTTTTTT
>TRBJ2-3|NA|15|TRBV5-4|NA
CASSFRFGDTDTQYF
TGTGCCAGCAGTTTCCGATTCGGAGACACAGATACGCAGTATTTT
>TRBJ2-5|few|16|TRBV5-1|TRBD1
CASSLTPGTGTETQYF
TGCGCCAGCAGCTTGACACCCGGGACAGGGACGGAGACCCAGTACTTC
>TRBJ2-3|NA|14|TRBV9|NA
CATSPQVGTDTQYF
TGTGCCACCTCCCCCCAGGTAGGCACAGATACGCAGTATTTT
>TRBJ2-4|NA|14|TRBV4-2|NA
CASSQGTAKNIQYF
TGTGCCAGCAGCCAAGGGACAGCCAAAAACATTCAGTACTTC
>TRBJ2-3|NA|17|TRBV6-1|NA
CARSGDVSDTAADTQYF
TGTGCCAGGAGTGGCGATGTCTCAGATACAGCGGCAGATACGCAGTATTTT
>TRBJ1-4|NA|15|TRBV7-9|NA
CASSLRTADNEKLFF
TGTGCCAGCAGCTTGAGGACAGCGGATAATGAAAAACTGTTTTTT
>TRBJ2-7|few|15|TRBV7-2|NA
CASSLPGDMRHEQYF
TGTGCCAGCAGCTTACCGGGGGACATGAGACACGAGCAGTACTTC
>TRBJ1-2|many|14|TRBV27|TRBD1
CASSSQGGLYGYTF
TGTGCCAGCAGTTCCCAGGGGGGGCTCTATGGCTACACCTTC
>TRBJ1-1|NA|14|TRBV5-6|NA
CASSLPPGDTEAFF
TGTGCCAGCAGCTTGCCCCCGGGAGACACTGAAGCTTTCTTT
>TRBJ2-5|many|14|TRBV5-1|NA
CASSLADTTETQYF
TGCGCCAGCAGCTTGGCCGACACCACCGAGACCCAGTACTTC
>TRBJ2-7|medium-sized|14|TRBV5-5|NA
CASSLVGRSYEQYF
TGTGCCAGCAGCTTGGTAGGGAGATCCTACGAGCAGTACTTC
>TRBJ1-2|few|11|TRBV29-1|NA
CSVVEELSYTF
TGCAGCGTTGTTGAGGAGTTGAGCTACACCTTC
>TRBJ2-3|NA|14|TRBV7-3|NA
CASSLDSRTDTQYF
TGTGCCAGCAGCTTGGATAGCCGCACAGATACGCAGTATTTT
>TRBJ2-2|many|13|TRBV15|NA
CATRLTSVGELFF
TGTGCCACCAGACTGACTTCTGTCGGGGAGCTGTTTTTT
>TRBJ2-5|many|14|TRBV7-9|TRBD2
CASSPRGEQETQYF
TGTGCCAGCAGCCCCCGGGGGGAACAAGAGACCCAGTACTTC
>TRBJ2-2|NA|17|TRBV13|NA
CASSLAPTGVNTGELFF
TGTGCCAGCAGCTTAGCGCCGACAGGAGTGAACACCGGGGAGCTGTTTTTT
>TRBJ2-7|NA|18|TRBV10-3|TRBD2
CAIMSEDRLAGGWYEQYF
TGTGCCATCATGAGTGAGGACAGGTTGGCGGGAGGGTGGTACGAGCAGTACTTC
>TRBJ1-3|NA|16|TRBV7-2|NA
CASSGRSGISGNTIYF
TGTGCCAGCAGCGGAAGATCGGGCATCTCGGGAAACACCATATATTTT
>TRBJ1-2|NA|15|TRBV5-1|TRBD1
CASKYLQDREDGYTF
TGCGCCAGCAAATACCTTCAGGACAGGGAGGATGGCTACACCTTC
>TRBJ1-2|NA|15|TRBV7-2|TRBD1
CASSPRGRPDYGYTF
TGTGCCAGCAGCCCCAGGGGGCGCCCTGACTATGGCTACACCTTC
>TRBJ2-1|NA|14|TRBV19|TRBD1
CASIRGTGGGEQFF
TGTGCCAGTATTCGAGGGACAGGGGGCGGTGAGCAGTTCTTC
>TRBJ2-1|NA|12|TRBV29-1|NA
CSVDSRLDEQFF
TGCAGCGTTGACAGCAGGCTCGATGAGCAGTTCTTC
>TRBJ2-7|few|14|TRBV29-1|TRBD1
CSVGDRRPQSEQYF
TGCAGCGTGGGGGACAGGCGGCCCCAGTCCGAGCAGTACTTC
>TRBJ2-7|NA|14|TRBV15|NA
CATSRGPGGNEQYF
TGTGCCACCAGCAGAGGGCCAGGAGGGAACGAGCAGTACTTC
>TRBJ2-1|few|14|TRBV6-1|TRBD2
CASSAGGSRNEQFF
TGTGCCAGCAGTGCTGGCGGGAGTAGGAATGAGCAGTTCTTC
>TRBJ2-1|NA|14|TRBV12-3/TRBV12-4|NA
CASSQQLGADEQFF
TGTGCCAGCAGTCAACAACTAGGCGCCGATGAGCAGTTCTTC
>TRBJ1-1|few|15|TRBV4-2|NA
CASSQDLGGPGGAFF
TGTGCCAGCAGCCAAGATCTTGGAGGGCCGGGAGGAGCTTTCTTT
>TRBJ2-7|few|14|TRBV6-5|TRBD1
CASSSMTGDAEQYF
TGTGCCAGCAGTTCCATGACAGGGGACGCCGAGCAGTACTTC
>TRBJ2-1|NA|15|TRBV18|TRBD2
CAGSPLAGGGNEQFF
TGTGCCGGCTCACCCCTAGCGGGAGGGGGAAATGAGCAGTTCTTC
>TRBJ2-5|NA|15|TRBV7-9|TRBD1
CASSFPTGVAETQYF
TGTGCCAGCAGCTTCCCGACAGGGGTGGCGGAGACCCAGTACTTC
>TRBJ1-2|few|15|TRBV7-9|NA
CASSSAGVWDYGYTF
TGTGCCAGCAGCTCGGCAGGGGTATGGGACTATGGCTACACCTTC
>TRBJ2-3|medium-sized|15|TRBV7-3|NA
CASSSGLGYADTQYF
TGTGCCAGCAGCTCGGGTCTCGGGTACGCAGATACGCAGTATTTT
>TRBJ1-5|NA|15|TRBV4-2|NA
CASSQEERVNQPQHF
TGTGCCAGCAGCCAAGAAGAACGGGTTAATCAGCCCCAGCATTTT
>TRBJ1-5|few|14|TRBV2|NA
CASNEYIGNQPQHF
TGTGCCAGCAACGAGTATATTGGCAATCAGCCCCAGCATTTT
>TRBJ2-3|few|15|TRBV4-3|TRBD1
CASSQDRGHADTQYF
TGCGCCAGCAGCCAAGACAGGGGGCATGCAGATACGCAGTATTTT
>TRBJ1-2|NA|13|TRBV7-2|NA
CASSLEVDYGYTF
TGTGCCAGCAGCCTGGAGGTAGACTATGGCTACACCTTC
>TRBJ2-5|NA|16|TRBV4-2|TRBD1
CASSQAQTGERETQYF
TGTGCCAGCAGCCAAGCTCAGACAGGGGAGAGGGAGACCCAGTACTTC
>TRBJ1-2|NA|13|TRBV6-1|NA
CASSEGPNYGYTF
TGTGCCAGCAGTGAGGGACCTAACTATGGCTACACCTTC
>TRBJ2-3|few|16|TRBV5-1|NA
CASSPASRPGTDTQYF
TGCGCCAGCAGCCCAGCATCCCGCCCCGGGACAGATACGCAGTATTTT
>TRBJ2-1|few|15|TRBV7-9|TRBD2
CASSQSLAGYNEQFF
TGTGCCAGCAGTCAATCCCTAGCGGGGTACAATGAGCAGTTCTTC
>TRBJ1-4|NA|14|TRBV28|NA
CASSLHGFLEKLFF
TGTGCCAGCAGTTTACATGGGTTTCTTGAAAAACTGTTTTTT
>TRBJ1-3|few|14|TRBV6-1|NA
CASSGLHSGNTIYF
TGTGCCAGCTCCGGACTGCACTCTGGAAACACCATATATTTT
>TRBJ1-2|once|14|TRBV12-3/TRBV12-4|NA
CASSRGSTSYGYTF
TGTGCCAGCAGTCGGGGGTCGACTAGCTATGGCTACACCTTC
>TRBJ2-7|NA|12|TRBV9|TRBD1
CASSGQGYEQYF
TGTGCCAGCAGCGGACAGGGATACGAGCAGTACTTC
>TRBJ2-6|NA|16|TRBV10-3|NA
CAISESGEAGANVLTF
TGTGCCATCAGTGAGTCGGGGGAAGCTGGGGCCAACGTCCTGACTTTC
>TRBJ2-2|NA|14|TRBV7-2|TRBD1
CASSLGQITGELFF
TGTGCCAGCAGCTTGGGACAGATCACCGGGGAGCTGTTTTTT
>TRBJ2-3|NA|14|TRBV5-1|NA
CASSLEGGTNTQYF
TGCGCCAGCAGCTTGGAAGGTGGCACAAATACGCAGTATTTT